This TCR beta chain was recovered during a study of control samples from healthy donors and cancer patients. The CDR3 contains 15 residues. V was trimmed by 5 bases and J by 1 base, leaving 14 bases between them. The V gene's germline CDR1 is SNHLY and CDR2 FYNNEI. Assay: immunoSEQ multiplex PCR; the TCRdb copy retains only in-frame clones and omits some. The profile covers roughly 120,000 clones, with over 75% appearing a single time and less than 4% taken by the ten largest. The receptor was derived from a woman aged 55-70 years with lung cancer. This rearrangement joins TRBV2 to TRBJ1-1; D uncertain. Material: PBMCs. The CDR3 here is CASSPLSGSNTEAFF. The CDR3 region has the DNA TGTGCCAGCAGTCCACTCTCGGGATCGAACACTGAAGCTTTCTTT. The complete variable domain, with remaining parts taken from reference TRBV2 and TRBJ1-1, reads EPEVTQTPSHQVTQMGQEVILRCVPISNHLYFYWYRQILGQKVEFLVSFYNNEISEKSEIFDDQFSVERPDGSNFTLKIRSTKLEDSAMYFCASSPLSGSNTEAFFGQGTRLTVV.